The clone carrying this TCR beta chain has ten or more counts. Its antigen is not known. TCRdb fed the reads into MiXCR, producing one record per CDR3 protein. The repertoire holds about 69,000 distinct CDR3 sequences, 25% to 30% seen once, with 59% in the top ten. The CDR3 runs to 15 residues. Germline CDR1 and CDR2: SGHVS and FNYEAQ. Trimming left V 7 bases short and J 4 bases short, with 18 bases between. The entry originates in a study of T cell repertoires in cytomegalovirus infection. Study-wide context: Recently described HLA-C-restricted plus well-studied HLA-B-restricted CMV epitopes were used. From public TCR beta signatures came an indication of both CMV infection and matching HLA type. Study findings and constraints: HLA-C-restricted CMV-specific TCR beta clonotypes prevailed in the ex vivo response. Carriers of CMV plus the relevant HLA were identified by cumulative public TCR beta family frequency.

Specimen: CD8+ T cells from cultured PBMCs, collected from culture after CMV antigen stimulation. This chain uses TRBV7-6 with TRBJ2-3, with D perhaps TRBD1 (6 bases). This clonotype was sampled from a human donor in good health (CMV status not recorded). Some clones in this sample may be carry-over from other donors' samples. CDR3 sequence reads: CASTDDHRDPDTQYF. CDR3 DNA sequence: TGTGCCAGCACCGACGATCACAGGGATCCAGATACGCAGTATTTT.